This passage covers 25 T cell receptor beta chains from one sample sequenced in a study of T cells in Graves' hyperthyroidism and ophthalmopathy. Using RNA transcripts as the source, TCR beta CDR3 regions were amplified. A first-round RT-PCR of the TCR CDR3 used the HTBI primer set. TCRdb recomputed calls from the multiplex PCR reads with MiXCR, one row per CDR3 protein. There are around 540,000 distinct CDR3 sequences in the sample; about 16% occur only once, and over 25% lies in the top ten. The sequenced sample consisted of blood. The receptors were gathered from a woman under 40 with Graves' ophthalmopathy.

As to this clonotype: A much more abundant neighbour one base away suggests this may be a read error. The rearrangement joins TRBV6-1 to TRBJ1-6; tentatively, D is TRBD1 (5 bases). Germline CDR1 MNHNS, CDR2 SASEGT. The V gene lost 7 bases and the J gene lost 6 bases, with 19 bases spanning the gap. This CDR3 region has 16 residues. CDR3 nucleotide sequence: TGTGCCAGCACCTGTGGTTTGCAGGGAGGTAATTCACCCCTCCACTTT. Its protein product is CASTCGLQGGNSPLHF.

The chain employs TRBV28 and TRBJ2-3; 10 bases map to TRBD1. Germline CDR1 is MDHEN and CDR2 is SYDVKM. The CDR3 totals 17 residues. After removal of 10 bases from V and 0 bases from J, the junction contained 13 bases not matched to a gene. CDR3 sequence (DNA): TGTGCCATCGCCCACGGGACAGGGGCGAGGAGCACAGATACGCAGTATTTT. This codes for CAIAHGTGARSTDTQYF. The variable domain in full, with the rest retrieved from reference TRBV28 and TRBJ2-3, is DVKVTQSSRYLVKRTGEKVFLECVQDMDHENMFWYRQDPGLGLRLIYFSYDVKMKEKGDIPEGYSVSREKKERFSLILESASTNQTSMYLCAIAHGTGARSTDTQYFGPGTRLTVL.

This clonotype was seen a few times. V usage is TRBV2 and J usage is TRBJ2-2, with a weak D call TRBD2 (5 bases). The CDR3 has 15 residues. V lost 5 bases, J lost 4 bases, and 14 bases lay in between. Germline V CDR1 and CDR2: SNHLY, FYNNEI. CDR3 nucleotides: TGTGCCAGCAGTCCCTCGGGGTCCGGCACCGGGGAGCTGTTTTTT. Its translation is CASSPSGSGTGELFF.

The CDR3 DNA is TGTGCCAGCAGCCCACTAGGACGGGATGAGCAGTTCTTC. It specifies CASSPLGRDEQFF. The chain carries TRBV7-8 and TRBJ2-1; possible D gene TRBD2, 5 bases. CDR1 and CDR2 from the germline V gene are SGHVS and FQNEAQ. The V gene lost 5 bases and the J gene lost 8 bases, with 13 bases spanning the gap. CDR3 length: 13 amino acids.

This clonotype was recorded a few times. The chain couples TRBV15 to TRBJ2-4; TRBD2 matches 10 bases. V trimming: 0 bases; J trimming: 3 bases; junction bases outside the gene matches: 5. The CDR3 is 17 amino acids. CDR1 is LNHNV, CDR2 YYDKDF, per germline (reference sequence). CDR3 in amino acids: CATSRDGLAGVKNIQYF. CDR3 nucleotide sequence: TGTGCCACCAGCAGAGATGGGCTAGCGGGAGTCAAAAACATTCAGTACTTC.

This clonotype was picked up a small number of times. This sequence joins TRBV7-3 and TRBJ2-7, with TRBD1 matching over 8 bases. Germline V CDR1 and CDR2: SGHTA, FQGTGA. The CDR3 runs to 13 residues. V gave up 3 bases and J gave up 5 bases; unmatched junction bases: 3. CDR3 loop: CASSFRGRDEQYF. CDR3 coding DNA: TGTGCCAGCAGCTTCAGGGGGCGCGACGAGCAGTACTTC.

There are many counts of this clonotype. The V and J genes are TRBV7-2 and TRBJ1-1, with D unclear. The CDR3 totals 13 residues. The V gene lost 2 bases and the J gene lost 7 bases, with 11 bases spanning the gap. Per the germline V gene, CDR1 is SGHTA and CDR2 is FQGNSA. As DNA, the CDR3 is TGTGCCAGCAGCTTATTAGAGGGTAGTGAAGCTTTCTTT. Encoded protein: CASSLLEGSEAFF.

This clonotype was detected only a few times. CDR3 sequence reads: CASSQDSGTYNEQFF. CDR3 nucleotides: TGCGCCAGCAGCCAAGATAGCGGAACCTACAATGAGCAGTTCTTC. The chain carries TRBV4-3 and TRBJ2-1; possibly TRBD2 for D (6 bases). This CDR3 contains 15 residues. Germline V gene data show CDR1 as LGHNA and CDR2 as YSLEER. V lost 0 bases and J 2 bases, leaving 8 bases between the germline ends.

This clonotype has ten or more counts. The V call is TRBV7-9, the J call TRBJ1-6, with D hard to call. This CDR3 has 15 amino acids. V was shortened by 1 base and J by 7 bases, with 11 bases between the two germline ends. CDR1 and CDR2 (germline): SEHNR, FQNEAQ (reference sequence). The CDR3: CASSLEPTSNSPLHF. CDR3 in DNA: TGTGCCAGCAGCTTAGAGCCGACTAGCAATTCACCCCTCCACTTT.

This clonotype occurred a few times. One junction end does not reproduce the germline sequence, and a read error may be involved. The chain couples TRBV12-3 or TRBV12-4 to TRBJ1-4; D remains ambiguous. The CDR3 consists of 12 residues. DNA of the CDR3: TGTGCCAGCAGCCAGGCAAATGGAAAACTGTTTTTT. It translates to CASSQANGKLFF.

The sample holds many counts of this clonotype. This rearrangement joins TRBV28 to TRBJ2-1; the D is unclear. The CDR3 is made up of 14 amino acids. Per the germline V gene, CDR1 is MDHEN and CDR2 is SYDVKM. V shed 4 bases and J shed 8 bases, with 15 bases lying between them. The CDR3 DNA reads as TGTGCCAGCAGTTCCCTTCTAGGGTACTATGAGCAGTTCTTC. It yields the protein CASSSLLGYYEQFF. Based on the CDR3 plus reference TRBV28 and TRBJ2-1, the full variable domain is DVKVTQSSRYLVKRTGEKVFLECVQDMDHENMFWYRQDPGLGLRLIYFSYDVKMKEKGDIPEGYSVSREKKERFSLILESASTNQTSMYLCASSSLLGYYEQFFGPGTRLTVL.

The rearrangement uses TRBV11-2 and TRBJ1-2; D is perhaps TRBD1 (5 bases). There are 13 residues in the CDR3. V lost 8 bases and J lost 7, with 17 bases in between. Per the germline V gene, CDR1 is SGHAT and CDR2 is FQNNGV. CDR3 residues: CASGGGGSSGYTF. CDR3 nucleotides: TGTGCCAGCGGGGGGGGGGGGAGCAGTGGCTACACCTTC.

Only a few counts were recorded for this clonotype. The chain has TRBV20-1 and TRBJ2-4, with D maybe TRBD1 (6 bases). Germline V gene data show CDR1 as DFQATT and CDR2 as SNEGSKA (reference sequence). Trimming left V 8 bases short and J 0 bases short, with 20 bases between. This CDR3 has 16 amino acids. The CDR3 loop reads CSTKDSITQAKNIQYF. CDR3 DNA sequence: TGCAGTACAAAGGACAGTATTACACAAGCCAAAAACATTCAGTACTTC.

This clonotype was seen ten or more times. V gene TRBV28 combines with J gene TRBJ2-2; the match to TRBD2 covers 12 bases. Trimming at V came to 6 bases and at J to 6 bases, leaving 17 bases not matched to a gene. This CDR3 spans 19 amino acids. Germline values: CDR1 MDHEN, CDR2 SYDVKM. CDR3 in amino acids: CASRPPGLAGPIRPGELFF. CDR3 nucleotide sequence: TGTGCCAGCAGGCCCCCGGGACTAGCGGGTCCTATTCGACCCGGGGAGCTGTTTTTT.

The V gene is TRBV12-3 or TRBV12-4, the J gene TRBJ2-2; 13 nucleotides line up with TRBD2. The CDR3 loop spans 14 amino acids. V lost 6 bases and J lost 7; bases outside the gene matches: 2. CDR3 region: CASSRTSGSGELFF. The CDR3, as DNA: TGTGCCAGCAGCCGGACTAGCGGGAGCGGGGAGCTGTTTTTT.

This clonotype occurred many times. The V gene is TRBV9, the J gene TRBJ1-1; 9 nucleotides align to TRBD1. V gave up 6 bases and J gave up 3 bases; unmatched junction bases: 6. CDR1 and CDR2 from the germline V gene are SGDLS and YYNGEE. The CDR3 length is 14 residues. The DNA for the CDR3 is TGTGCCAGCACCCAACAGGGGGCGGACACTGAAGCTTTCTTT. Protein product: CASTQQGADTEAFF.

V usage is TRBV19 and J usage is TRBJ1-1; D gene uncertain. The CDR3 sequence is 14 residues long. Trimming took off 5 bases at V and 1 base at J, with 11 bases between the two ends. Germline V gene lookup returns CDR1 LNHDA and CDR2 SQIVND (reference sequence). The CDR3 region has the DNA TGTGCCAGTAGTCCGGGTCTTTGGAACACTGAAGCTTTCTTT. This translates into CASSPGLWNTEAFF. Filled out from reference TRBV19 and TRBJ1-1, the complete variable domain reads DGGITQSPKYLFRKEGQNVTLSCEQNLNHDAMYWYRQDPGQGLRLIYYSQIVNDFQKGDIAEGYSVSREKKESFPLTVTSAQKNPTAFYLCASSPGLWNTEAFFGQGTRLTVV.

This chain uses TRBV27 with TRBJ2-1; 13 bases are a match to TRBD2. Trimming removed 4 bases from V and 8 bases from J; junction bases left unmatched: 8. The CDR3 contains 16 residues. The germline gives CDR1 MNHEY, CDR2 SMNVEV (reference sequence). DNA for the CDR3: TGTGCCAGCAGTTCCCGGGGGACTAGCGGGATCGATGAGCAGTTCTTC. Translating it yields CASSSRGTSGIDEQFF.

Concerning this clonotype: A read error may be the cause here, since a much bigger clone is one base away. The chain joins TRBV11-2 to TRBJ2-2, with a possible D match to TRBD1 (6 bases). CDR1 is SGHAT and CDR2 is FQNNGV in the germline V gene. There are 15 residues in the CDR3. In DNA, the CDR3 is TGTGCCAGCAGCCAAATCCAGGGGCGCACCGGGGAGCTGTCTTTT. This sequence encodes CASSQIQGRTGELSF.

This clonotype came up many times. This CDR3 reads CASRPSPGGSFYEQYF. DNA for the CDR3: TGCGCCAGCAGACCCTCCCCAGGGGGCTCCTTCTACGAGCAGTACTTC. The V call is TRBV5-1, the J call TRBJ2-7, with 8 bases lining up with TRBD1. CDR3 size: 16 residues. The V gene end was trimmed by 5 bases and the J gene end by 3 bases; junction bases not matched to a gene: 13. Germline CDR1 and CDR2: SGHRS and YFSETQ.

This clonotype appeared many times. The genes are TRBV5-1 and TRBJ2-5; 12 bases map to TRBD2. The CDR3 spans 18 residues. J lost 2 bases, V lost 4 bases, and 12 bases had no gene match. Germline V CDR1 and CDR2: SGHRS, YFSETQ. The CDR3 spells CASSARLAGVRSQETQYF. DNA of the CDR3: TGCGCCAGCAGCGCCCGACTAGCGGGAGTAAGATCGCAAGAGACCCAGTACTTC.

The CDR3 is CASSLDGPRLGSTDTQYF. CDR3 coding DNA: TGTGCCAGCAGCTTGGACGGTCCCCGGTTGGGAAGCACAGATACGCAGTATTTT. This chain uses TRBV5-5 with TRBJ2-3; no clear D. Trimming pared 0 bases from V and 0 bases from J, leaving 17 bases between. The CDR3 spans 18 residues. The germline V gene encodes CDR1 SGHKS and CDR2 YYEKEE (reference sequence).

This clonotype was found many times. This chain links TRBV7-2 with TRBJ1-2, with 9 bases fitting TRBD1. Germline CDR1 reads SGHTA; CDR2 reads FQGNSA. The CDR3 extends over 14 amino acids. The V segment lost 4 bases and the J segment 8 bases; nucleotides outside the gene matches: 8. CDR3: CASSYSSTGGGYTF. The DNA of the CDR3 is TGTGCCAGCAGCTACTCGTCGACAGGGGGAGGCTACACCTTC.

This clonotype was seen only a few times. The gene calls are TRBV4-3 and TRBJ1-1; D ambiguous. Trimming took 1 base from V and 5 from J, leaving 17 bases between them. Per the germline V gene, CDR1 is LGHNA and CDR2 is YSLEER. The CDR3 has 16 residues. Here the CDR3 DNA reads TGCGCCAGCAGCCAAGTCGGCCGCCCTCGAGAGACTGAAGCTTTCTTT. Amino acids: CASSQVGRPRETEAFF.

The table lists this clonotype with many counts. This sequence joins TRBV20-1 and TRBJ2-1, with a possible D match to TRBD2 (5 bases). CDR1 and CDR2 from the germline V gene are DFQATT and SNEGSKA (reference sequence). The CDR3 runs 16 residues. V shed 2 bases and J shed 3 bases, with 17 bases lying between them. CDR3 protein: CSARSATSPIYNEQFF. In nucleotides, the CDR3 is TGCAGTGCTAGATCGGCCACTAGTCCGATCTACAATGAGCAGTTCTTC.